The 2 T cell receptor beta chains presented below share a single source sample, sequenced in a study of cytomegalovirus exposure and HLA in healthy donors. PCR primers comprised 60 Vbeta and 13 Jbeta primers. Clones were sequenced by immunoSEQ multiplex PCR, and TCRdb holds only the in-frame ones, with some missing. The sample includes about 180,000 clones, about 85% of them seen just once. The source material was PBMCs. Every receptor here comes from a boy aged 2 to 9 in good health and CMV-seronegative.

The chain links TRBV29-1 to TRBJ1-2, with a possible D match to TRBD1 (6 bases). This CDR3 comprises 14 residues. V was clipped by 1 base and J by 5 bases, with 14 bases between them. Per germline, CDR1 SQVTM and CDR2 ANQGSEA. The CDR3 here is CSVEGLGQLYGYTF. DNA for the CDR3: TGCAGCGTTGAAGGGCTTGGACAGTTATATGGCTACACCTTC.

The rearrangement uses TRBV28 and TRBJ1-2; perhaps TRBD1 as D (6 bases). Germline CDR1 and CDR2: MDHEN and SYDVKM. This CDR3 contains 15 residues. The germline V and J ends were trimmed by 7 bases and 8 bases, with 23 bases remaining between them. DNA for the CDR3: TGTGCCAGCACTCTAGGGGGGGCGGGGGATTGGGGCTACACCTTC. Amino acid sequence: CASTLGGAGDWGYTF.